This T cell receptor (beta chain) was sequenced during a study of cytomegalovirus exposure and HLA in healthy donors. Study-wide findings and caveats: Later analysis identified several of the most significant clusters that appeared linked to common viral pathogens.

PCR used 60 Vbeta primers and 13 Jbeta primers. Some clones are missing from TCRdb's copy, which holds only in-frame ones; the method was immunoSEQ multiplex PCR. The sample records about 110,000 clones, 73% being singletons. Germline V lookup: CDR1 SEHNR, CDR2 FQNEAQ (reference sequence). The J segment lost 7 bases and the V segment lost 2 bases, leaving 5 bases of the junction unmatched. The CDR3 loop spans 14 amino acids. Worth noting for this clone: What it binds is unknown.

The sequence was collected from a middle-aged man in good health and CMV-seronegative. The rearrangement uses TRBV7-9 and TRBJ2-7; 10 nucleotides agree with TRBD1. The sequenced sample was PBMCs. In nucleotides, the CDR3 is TGTGCCAGCAGCTTAACCGGGACAGGGGATGAGCAGTACTTC. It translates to CASSLTGTGDEQYF.